This is a list of T cell receptor beta chains from one sample in a study of blood T cells in healthy people across ages. MiXCR, run by TCRdb on the 5' RACE reads, gives a single entry per CDR3 protein. Seen here are about 1.1 million distinct CDR3 sequences, 35% to 40% observed once, and the top ten hold approximately 14%. Sequencing was carried out using blood. Every receptor here comes from a man aged 18 to 30 in good health. The CDR3 runs from the conserved cysteine through the conserved F or W. A D gene is named only where the DNA matches it firmly. Some rows have no size entry. The others give once, few or many, or a class for an expanded clone.

>TRBV9|TRBJ2-3|.|TRBD1
CASNGQGGADTQYF
TGTGCCAGCAACGGACAGGGGGGCGCAGATACGCAGTATTTT
>TRBV5-1|TRBJ1-4|.|TRBD1
CASRPDRGGDEKLFF
TGCGCCAGCAGGCCTGACAGGGGAGGGGATGAAAAACTGTTTTTT
>TRBV29-1|TRBJ2-7|few|.
CSVVGPTPVGYEQYF
TGCAGCGTTGTCGGGCCCACCCCCGTCGGCTACGAGCAGTACTTC
>TRBV15|TRBJ2-5|.|TRBD1
CATSSRDRGNEQYF
TGTGCCACCAGCTCACGGGACAGGGGCAATGAGCAGTACTTC
>TRBV7-2|TRBJ1-4|few|TRBD1
CASSSGTGATNEKLFF
TGTGCCAGCAGCTCCGGGACAGGCGCAACTAATGAAAAACTGTTTTTT
>TRBV6-6|TRBJ2-7|few|.
CASSYGGGSYNEQYF
TGTGCCAGCAGTTACGGGGGGGGCTCCTACAATGAGCAGTACTTC
>TRBV7-3|TRBJ1-2|many|.
CASSLTPETGPYGYTF
TGTGCCAGCAGCTTAACGCCAGAGACTGGCCCCTATGGCTACACCTTC
>TRBV7-9|TRBJ2-7|.|TRBD1
CASSLIPRQGSDSEQYF
TGTGCCAGCAGCTTAATTCCCCGACAGGGATCTGACAGTGAGCAGTACTTC
>TRBV6-1|TRBJ2-4|.|TRBD2
CASSESKRGLQYF
TGTGCCAGCAGTGAAAGCAAGCGGGGTCTGCAGTACTTC
>TRBV6-1|TRBJ2-1|few|TRBD1
CASSGSRDRGYNEQFF
TGTGCCAGCAGTGGAAGCCGGGACAGGGGATACAATGAGCAGTTCTTC
>TRBV4-1|TRBJ1-2|few|.
CASSQDVRENYGYTF
TGCGCCAGCAGCCAAGATGTAAGGGAGAACTATGGCTACACCTTC
>TRBV5-1|TRBJ1-6|few|TRBD1
CASGTTGADSPLHF
TGCGCCAGCGGTACGACAGGGGCGGATTCACCCCTCCACTTT
>TRBV6-2/TRBV6-3|TRBJ2-5|few|.
CATTGYQETQYF
TGTGCCACCACTGGGTACCAAGAGACCCAGTACTTC
>TRBV4-3|TRBJ2-3|.|.
CASSQDGGQSDTQYF
TGCGCCAGCAGCCAAGATGGGGGGCAGTCAGATACGCAGTATTTT
>TRBV5-1|TRBJ2-4|few|.
CASSLSEDSLNIQYF
TGCGCCAGCAGCTTGAGCGAAGACAGTCTAAACATTCAGTACTTC
>TRBV4-3|TRBJ2-3|.|TRBD2
CASSQLLVGLAGGTDTQYF
TGCGCCAGCAGCCAACTTCTCGTCGGACTAGCGGGGGGCACAGATACGCAGTATTTT
>TRBV6-5|TRBJ1-6|.|.
CASGPPLHF
TGTGCCAGCGGGCCCCCCCTCCACTTT
>TRBV20-1|TRBJ2-3|.|TRBD2
CSADGGGDTQYF
TGCAGTGCCGACGGGGGGGGAGATACGCAGTATTTT
>TRBV12-3/TRBV12-4|TRBJ1-2|.|.
CASSLAPGGPNYGYTF
TGTGCCAGCAGTTTAGCGCCCGGGGGACCTAACTATGGCTACACCTTC
>TRBV12-3/TRBV12-4|TRBJ2-1|.|.
CASSLTPRSYNEQFF
TGTGCCAGCAGTTTAACACCTCGCTCCTACAATGAGCAGTTCTTC
>TRBV7-2|TRBJ1-1|.|.
CASSLVARGVGTEAFF
TGTGCCAGCAGCTTAGTCGCCAGGGGAGTGGGGACTGAAGCTTTCTTT
>TRBV3-1|TRBJ1-4|.|TRBD1
CASGHPDRGNEKLFF
TGTGCCAGCGGCCACCCCGACAGGGGTAATGAAAAACTGTTTTTT
>TRBV9|TRBJ1-1|.|.
CASASGGGTEAFF
TGTGCCAGCGCGTCGGGGGGGGGCACTGAAGCTTTCTTT
>TRBV20-1|TRBJ2-7|few|.
CSATFSSYEQYF
TGCAGTGCCACATTTAGCTCCTACGAGCAGTACTTC
>TRBV5-6|TRBJ2-1|.|TRBD2
CASSVLAGGKQFF
TGTGCCAGCAGCGTACTAGCGGGGGGCAAGCAGTTCTTC
>TRBV29-1|TRBJ1-6|.|TRBD1
CSVRTTGADSPLHF
TGCAGCGTGAGAACGACAGGGGCGGATTCACCCCTCCACTTT
>TRBV2|TRBJ1-1|.|TRBD1
CASSGDREVNTAAFF
TGTGCCAGCAGTGGGGACAGGGAGGTGAACACTGCAGCTTTCTTT
>TRBV5-1|TRBJ1-5|many|TRBD1
CASSPGQGGNQPQHF
TGTGCCAGCAGCCCAGGACAGGGCGGCAATCAGCCCCAGCATTTT
>TRBV3-1|TRBJ1-4|.|.
CASSRRRGTGEKLFF
TGTGCCAGCAGCCGACGCCGGGGGACCGGTGAAAAACTGTTTTTT
>TRBV4-3|TRBJ2-3|many|.
CASSQGGGDTDTQYF
TGCGCCAGCAGCCAAGGAGGCGGGGACACAGATACGCAGTATTTT
>TRBV5-1|TRBJ2-1|.|.
CASSGGTDLTNEQFF
TGCGCCAGCAGCGGAGGGACAGACCTTACGAATGAGCAGTTCTTC
>TRBV12-3/TRBV12-4|TRBJ1-6|.|.
CASSFGAWDLGDSPLHF
TGTGCCAGCAGTTTTGGGGCGTGGGATCTGGGGGATTCACCCCTCCACTTT
>TRBV6-5|TRBJ1-1|.|.
CASSWDLRSTEAFF
TGTGCCAGCAGTTGGGACTTGCGGAGCACTGAAGCTTTCTTT
>TRBV4-2|TRBJ2-7|few|.
CASSQDPGSGVSQQYF
TGTGCCAGCAGCCAAGATCCGGGTTCCGGCGTTTCTCAGCAGTACTTC
>TRBV27|TRBJ2-7|.|.
CASSLSSGTVYNEQYF
TGTGCCAGCAGTTTATCGTCAGGGACGGTTTACAATGAGCAGTACTTC
>TRBV6-5|TRBJ2-7|.|.
CASRDPTGTHYEQYF
TGTGCCAGCAGGGACCCGACCGGGACACACTACGAGCAGTACTTC
>TRBV7-2|TRBJ1-2|.|.
CASSFLSSYGYTF
TGTGCCAGCAGCTTCTTGTCCAGCTATGGCTACACCTTC
>TRBV12-3/TRBV12-4|TRBJ1-2|many|.
CASSLVQGIDGYTF
TGTGCCAGCAGTTTGGTCCAGGGGATCGATGGCTACACCTTC
>TRBV5-1|TRBJ1-6|few|.
CASSLADSDSPLHF
TGCGCCAGCAGCTTGGCTGACAGCGATTCACCCCTCCACTTT
>TRBV12-3/TRBV12-4|TRBJ1-2|.|.
CASSPGPPYGYTF
TGTGCCAGCAGTCCCGGGCCACCGTATGGCTACACCTTC
>TRBV12-3/TRBV12-4|TRBJ1-1|.|.
CASSLVAGKANTEAFF
TGTGCCAGCAGTTTAGTGGCAGGGAAGGCGAACACTGAAGCTTTCTTT
>TRBV4-3|TRBJ1-2|.|.
CASSQEQGIGYTF
TGCGCCAGCAGCCAAGAGCAGGGTATCGGCTACACCTTC
>TRBV5-1|TRBJ2-1|.|.
CASSLTTNQETQFF
TGCGCCAGCAGCTTGACAACAAACCAAGAGACCCAGTTCTTC
>TRBV5-1|TRBJ1-5|few|TRBD1
CASSLLAGGDQPQHF
TGCGCCAGCAGCTTGTTAGCAGGGGGTGATCAGCCCCAGCATTTT
>TRBV6-4|TRBJ2-1|.|.
CASSEYEQVPYNEQFF
TGTGCCAGCAGTGAATATGAACAGGTGCCGTACAATGAGCAGTTCTTC
>TRBV6-1|TRBJ1-1|.|TRBD1
CASSVRQGKMNTEAFF
TGTGCCAGCAGCGTTAGACAGGGCAAGATGAACACTGAAGCTTTCTTT
>TRBV7-9|TRBJ2-3|.|.
CASSFEGGPDTQYF
TGTGCCAGCAGCTTTGAGGGGGGACCAGATACGCAGTATTTT
>TRBV11-1|TRBJ2-5|few|TRBD2
CASSLEPSGGAKETQYF
TGTGCCAGCAGCTTAGAACCCAGCGGGGGGGCAAAGGAGACCCAGTACTTC
>TRBV29-1|TRBJ2-7|many|.
CSGVLSSTYEQYF
TGCAGCGGGGTGCTATCCAGTACCTACGAGCAGTACTTC
>TRBV27|TRBJ1-5|.|.
CASRDPGVNPPQHF
TGTGCCAGCAGGGACCCGGGGGTCAATCCGCCCCAGCATTTT
>TRBV10-3|TRBJ2-3|.|TRBD1
CATGTGEDGTDTQYF
TGTGCCACCGGGACAGGGGAGGATGGCACAGATACGCAGTATTTT
>TRBV5-1|TRBJ2-5|many|.
CASSLGPKVVETQYF
TGCGCCAGCAGCTTGGGACCCAAAGTCGTAGAGACCCAGTACTTC
>TRBV5-1|TRBJ1-4|.|TRBD1
CASSPTGTGLSGKLFF
TGCGCCAGCAGCCCCACCGGGACAGGGCTATCAGGAAAACTGTTTTTT